A single sample gave rise to the 14 T cell receptor beta chains below, sequenced in a study of early T cells in non-severe SARS-CoV-2 infection. TCRdb re-derived calls from the 5' RACE reads in MiXCR, one entry per CDR3 protein. The sample lists about 58,000 distinct CDR3 sequences; under 15% were seen once. Sequencing was done on a sample of whole blood. These receptors all come from an adult who was a healthcare worker with PCR-confirmed SARS-CoV-2 infection or an uninfected control (not recorded which).

The J gene is TRBJ2-7, the V gene TRBV24-1; 9 bases agree with TRBD1. With 4 bases clipped from V and 0 bases from J, the junction kept 6 bases outside the gene matches. CDR1 KGHDR and CDR2 SFDVKD come from the germline V gene. The CDR3 is 16 residues long. CDR3 sequence reads: CATSDPGQGSSYEQYF. The CDR3 bases are TGTGCCACCAGTGACCCGGGACAGGGAAGCTCCTACGAGCAGTACTTC.

This clonotype was picked up many times. J is TRBJ2-2 and V is TRBV30, with D unclear. This CDR3 has 15 residues. CDR1 and CDR2 (germline): GTSNPN, SVGIG (reference sequence). Trimming took off 7 bases at V and 2 bases at J, with 17 bases between the two ends. CDR3 DNA sequence: TGTGCCTCCCCGGCAGTGTATCTAAACACCGGGGAGCTGTTTTTT. It is translated as CASPAVYLNTGELFF.

This clonotype was seen repeatedly, ten times or more. The genes are TRBV27 and TRBJ1-5; a weak D match, TRBD1 (5 bases). CDR1 and CDR2 from the germline V gene are MNHEY and SMNVEV (reference sequence). V lost 3 bases and J lost 3, with 9 bases in between. This CDR3 contains 14 residues. The DNA for the CDR3 is TGTGCCAGCAGTTTGGAGGGGTACAATCAGCCCCAGCATTTT. Encoded protein: CASSLEGYNQPQHF.

This clonotype occurred a few times. The V call is TRBV10-2, the J call TRBJ2-3; possible D gene TRBD2, 6 bases. The CDR3 spans 14 residues. In germline, CDR1 is WSHSY, CDR2 SAAADI. Trimming removed 0 bases from V and 10 bases from J, with 14 bases in between. The CDR3 region has the DNA TGCGCCAGCAGTGAGTCCGGAGGCGGGGCTCCGCAGTATTTT. It translates to CASSESGGGAPQYF.

V gene TRBV5-1 combines with J gene TRBJ1-4; D not certain. This CDR3 has 13 residues. Deletions cut 3 bases from V and 3 bases from J, with 6 bases between. The germline V gene encodes CDR1 SGHRS and CDR2 YFSETQ. The CDR3 loop reads CASSWESNEKLFF. CDR3 sequence (DNA): TGCGCCAGCAGCTGGGAGTCTAATGAAAAACTGTTTTTT.

The chain employs TRBV30 and TRBJ2-7; D remains ambiguous. Germline V gives CDR1 GTSNPN, CDR2 SVGIG (reference sequence). Trimming pared 5 bases from V and 2 bases from J, leaving 7 bases between. CDR3 length equals 11 residues. The CDR3 DNA follows: TGTGCCTGGTCAACGGCCTACGAGCAGTACTTC. Residues: CAWSTAYEQYF.

This clonotype has a count of ten or more. V and J are TRBV29-1 and TRBJ1-1, with D maybe TRBD1 (5 bases). Germline V lookup: CDR1 SQVTM, CDR2 ANQGSEA. The CDR3 has 13 amino acids. The ends were cut back, 2 bases at V and 4 bases at J, with 11 bases in the middle. Here the CDR3 DNA reads TGCAGCGTTGAATGGGGCCCGAGCACTGAAGCTTTCTTT. Translating gives CSVEWGPSTEAFF.

The J gene is TRBJ2-1, the V gene TRBV28, with TRBD1 identical over 8 bases. Germline loops: CDR1 MDHEN, CDR2 SYDVKM. The CDR3 loop spans 15 amino acids. The junction had 9 bases not matched to a gene; V was cut back by 3 bases and J by 8 bases. CDR3 coding DNA: TGTGCCAGCAGTTTCACCCAGGGGGCTTCTGATGAGCAGTTCTTC. It encodes CASSFTQGASDEQFF.

This clonotype was observed a handful of times. In DNA form, the CDR3 reads TGTGCCAGCAGACTAACGGACACTGAAGCTTTCTTT. This codes for CASRLTDTEAFF. The rearrangement uses TRBV6-1 and TRBJ1-1, with D hard to call. With 6 bases removed from V and 3 bases from J, the gap between germline ends came to 8 bases. The CDR3 runs to 12 residues. CDR1 and CDR2 from the germline V gene are MNHNS and SASEGT.

The chain uses TRBV24-1 and TRBJ2-7; TRBD2 aligns across 7 bases. The junction had 9 bases not matched to a gene; V was cut back by 8 bases and J by 6 bases. The CDR3 extends over 13 amino acids. Germline CDR1 KGHDR, CDR2 SFDVKD. In nucleotides, the CDR3 is TGTGCCACCACGCATTGGGACTATATCGAGCAGTACTTC. This encodes CATTHWDYIEQYF.

This clonotype occurred many times. V and J are TRBV6-1 and TRBJ2-5; 9 positions agree with TRBD2. The J segment lost 4 bases and the V segment lost 9 bases, leaving 12 bases of the junction unmatched. The CDR3 consists of 15 residues. Germline CDR1 and CDR2: MNHNS and SASEGT. The CDR3 DNA reads TGTGCCAGTACTCCCTTAGCGGGAGATGGAGAGACCCAGTACTTC. Protein product: CASTPLAGDGETQYF.

This clonotype was seen repeatedly, ten times or more. This chain links TRBV7-6 with TRBJ2-3, with 8 positions matching TRBD1. This CDR3 contains 19 residues. Per germline, CDR1 SGHVS and CDR2 FNYEAQ. Trimming cost V 5 bases and J 1 base; bases outside gene matches: 17. The CDR3 loop is CASSQRPGTGDLRTDTQYF. CDR3 DNA sequence: TGTGCCAGCAGCCAACGTCCCGGGACAGGAGATCTTCGCACAGATACGCAGTATTTT.

This clonotype was recorded a few times. The gene calls are TRBV28 and TRBJ1-5; TRBD1 agrees at 12 bases. After removal of 1 base from V and 9 bases from J, the junction contained 7 bases not matched to a gene. The CDR3 is made up of 16 amino acids. The germline gives CDR1 MDHEN, CDR2 SYDVKM. The CDR3, as DNA: TGTGCCAGCAGTTTATCTCGGGACAGGGGGCAGGTGCCCCAGCATTTT. Its translation: CASSLSRDRGQVPQHF. Full variable domain (missing parts from reference TRBV28 and TRBJ1-5): DVKVTQSSRYLVKRTGEKVFLECVQDMDHENMFWYRQDPGLGLRLIYFSYDVKMKEKGDIPEGYSVSREKKERFSLILESASTNQTSMYLCASSLSRDRGQVPQHFGDGTRLSIL.

The chain couples TRBV27 to TRBJ1-4; 9 bases are a match to TRBD1. Germline V CDR1 and CDR2: MNHEY, SMNVEV (reference sequence). V trimming: 3 bases; J trimming: 6 bases; junction bases outside the gene matches: 5. The CDR3 is made up of 15 amino acids. The CDR3 loop is CASSFTGGNYEKLFF. In DNA form, the CDR3 reads TGTGCCAGCAGTTTTACAGGGGGCAATTATGAAAAACTGTTTTTT.